These T cell receptor beta chains were read from a single sample in a study of brain T cells in children with intractable seizures. Libraries were prepared by immunoSEQ multiplex PCR; TCRdb keeps only in-frame clonotypes and omits some of them. The sample shows around 44,000 clones, 90% of them seen only once. This specimen consisted of peripheral blood, obtained at surgery. These receptors were taken from a girl aged 2 to 10 with tuberous sclerosis and intractable seizures. Each CDR3 is given with its conserved first and last residue. The D gene is left open where the match is weak. The size field is filled for only some rows; it gives once, few, many or a size class.

>.|TRBJ1-1|TRBV6-2/TRBV6-3|.
CASSYRQNTETFF
TGTGCCAGCAGTTACAGACAGAACACTGAAACTTTCTTT
>.|TRBJ1-3|TRBV24-1|.
CATSDPGTGNTIYF
TGTGCCACCAGTGACCCAGGTACTGGAAACACCATATATTTT
>TRBD1|TRBJ1-1|TRBV9|once
CASSVEGQGNTEAFF
TGTGCCAGCAGCGTAGAGGGACAGGGGAACACTGAAGCTTTCTTT
>.|TRBJ1-5|TRBV12-5|.
CASGLGRLENRNQPQHF
TGTGCTAGTGGTTTGGGCAGACTAGAAAACCGTAATCAGCCCCAGCATTTT
>.|TRBJ1-3|TRBV10-3|.
CAISDQLSVPGNTIYF
TGTGCCATCAGTGATCAGTTAAGCGTTCCCGGAAACACCATATATTTT
>.|TRBJ1-5|TRBV24-1|.
CATSEAAPGQPQHF
TGTGCCACCAGTGAGGCGGCCCCGGGGCAGCCCCAGCATTTT
>.|TRBJ2-7|TRBV5-1|.
CASSLDASSYEQYF
TGCGCCAGCAGCTTGGACGCCTCCTCCTACGAGCAGTACTTC
>.|TRBJ1-5|TRBV7-8|.
CASSLSGPNSNQPQHF
TGTGCCAGCAGCCTATCGGGACCGAATAGCAATCAGCCCCAGCATTTT
>TRBD1|TRBJ2-2|TRBV24-1|.
CATSPPPGTATGELFF
TGTGCCACCAGCCCTCCGCCCGGGACAGCTACCGGGGAGCTGTTTTTT
>.|TRBJ1-2|TRBV28|.
CASSSEDGGDGYTF
TGTGCCAGCAGTTCAGAGGACGGAGGGGATGGCTACACCTTC
>TRBD2|TRBJ2-5|TRBV7-6|.
CASSLRLAGFSRETQYF
TGTGCCAGCAGCCTTCGACTAGCGGGGTTTTCCAGAGAGACCCAGTACTTC
>.|TRBJ1-2|TRBV6-1|once
CASSDDRFSGGYTF
TGTGCCAGCAGTGATGATCGTTTTTCTGGTGGCTACACCTTC
>.|TRBJ1-1|TRBV6-1|few
CASSEELTSTEAFF
TGTGCCAGCAGTGAAGAGTTGACATCCACTGAAGCTTTCTTT
>.|TRBJ2-2|TRBV6-5|medium-sized
CASSYQGLTGELFF
TGTGCCAGCAGTTACCAGGGATTAACCGGGGAGCTGTTTTTT
>.|TRBJ2-3|TRBV12-5|.
CASGLDRRAGWTDTQYF
TGTGCTAGTGGTTTGGACCGCCGGGCGGGATGGACAGATACGCAGTATTTT
>.|TRBJ1-1|TRBV18|.
CASSPLEPQVPTEAFF
TGTGCCAGCTCACCACTGGAGCCACAGGTTCCCACTGAAGCTTTCTTT
>.|TRBJ2-7|TRBV27|.
CASSFNFGQLYYEQYF
TGTGCCAGCAGTTTCAATTTCGGGCAGCTCTACTACGAGCAGTACTTC
>TRBD1|TRBJ1-4|TRBV28|.
CASRQDRGLFSYNEKLFF
TGTGCCAGCAGGCAAGACAGGGGGCTTTTTTCTTATAATGAAAAACTGTTTTTT
>.|TRBJ1-6|TRBV6-1|.
CASSETGSNSPLHF
TGTGCCAGCAGTGAGACAGGCTCCAATTCACCCCTCCACTTT
>.|TRBJ1-3|TRBV11-2|.
CASSLRSGSSGNTIYF
TGTGCCAGCAGCTTAAGATCAGGCAGCTCTGGAAACACCATATATTTT
>.|TRBJ2-6|TRBV7-2|.
CASSSARTGANVLTF
TGTGCCAGCAGCTCGGCGAGGACTGGGGCCAACGTCCTGACTTTC
>TRBD2|TRBJ2-7|TRBV19|.
CASSIGLAGGWYEQYF
TGTGCCAGTAGTATCGGACTAGCGGGGGGCTGGTACGAGCAGTACTTC
>.|TRBJ1-6|TRBV19|.
CASREEISYNSPLHF
TGTGCCAGTAGGGAAGAGATCTCCTATAATTCACCCCTCCACTTT
>.|TRBJ2-3|TRBV6-5|once
CASSLQLASTDTQYF
TGTGCCAGCAGTTTACAATTGGCGAGCACAGATACGCAGTATTTT
>TRBD2|TRBJ2-3|TRBV7-6|.
CASSPEPGGATDTQYF
TGTGCCAGCAGCCCGGAGCCGGGGGGGGCCACAGATACGCAGTATTTT
>TRBD1|TRBJ2-2|TRBV9|.
CASTRVGGPGELFF
TGTGCCAGCACCCGCGTAGGGGGCCCCGGGGAGCTGTTTTTT
>TRBD1|TRBJ1-4|TRBV3-1/TRBV3-2|.
CASSQEGTGKEKLFF
TGTGCCAGCAGCCAAGAAGGGACAGGGAAGGAAAAACTGTTTTTT
>TRBD1|TRBJ2-2|TRBV5-1|.
CASSLVGPGQGATGELFF
TGCGCCAGCAGCTTGGTTGGCCCGGGACAGGGGGCAACCGGGGAGCTGTTTTTT
>.|TRBJ2-2|TRBV5-1|.
CASSYSGKNTGELFF
TGCGCCAGCAGCTATTCCGGGAAGAACACCGGGGAGCTGTTTTTT
>.|TRBJ2-3|TRBV5-1|.
CASSRRTENKHTQYF
TGCGCCAGCAGCCGGAGGACAGAGAACAAACATACGCAGTATTTT
>.|TRBJ2-2|TRBV11-2|.
CASSSPPGAAGELFF
TGTGCCAGCAGCTCCCCCCCGGGGGCGGCCGGGGAGCTGTTTTTT
>TRBD1|TRBJ2-5|TRBV2|once
CASSGRQGAGETQYF
TGTGCCAGCAGTGGGAGACAGGGGGCTGGGGAGACCCAGTACTTC
>.|TRBJ1-1|TRBV7-2|.
CASSLGSQLLNTEAFF
TGTGCCAGCAGCTTAGGGTCGCAACTCCTTAACACTGAAGCTTTCTTT
>TRBD1|TRBJ2-2|TRBV24-1|.
CATSDPGQGRTGELFF
TGTGCCACCAGTGACCCTGGACAGGGGCGGACCGGGGAGCTGTTTTTT
>.|TRBJ1-1|TRBV29-1|.
CSVKGRNQQGFPEAFF
TGCAGCGTAAAGGGGCGTAACCAACAGGGTTTCCCTGAAGCTTTCTTT
>.|TRBJ1-3|TRBV5-8|.
CASSLGQTISSGNTIYF
TGTGCCAGCAGCTTAGGACAGACAATCTCGTCGGGAAACACCATATATTTT
>TRBD1|TRBJ1-1|TRBV10-3|once
CAISDRGIETEAFF
TGTGCCATCAGTGACAGGGGGATCGAGACTGAAGCTTTCTTT
>.|TRBJ2-5|TRBV6-4|.
CASTRQRQETQYF
TGTGCCAGCACCAGGCAGAGACAAGAGACCCAGTACTTC
>TRBD1|TRBJ1-5|TRBV24-1|few
CATPDRVRDSNQPQHF
TGTGCCACCCCCGACAGGGTAAGGGATAGCAATCAGCCCCAGCATTTT
>.|TRBJ2-7|TRBV3-1/TRBV3-2|few
CASSQDSTSPYEQYF
TGTGCCAGCAGCCAAGATAGTACGTCCCCATACGAGCAGTACTTC
>.|TRBJ1-5|TRBV2|.
CASSELGSGQRPQHF
TGTGCCAGCAGTGAACTGGGGTCGGGTCAAAGGCCCCAGCATTTT
>TRBD1|TRBJ1-2|TRBV7-9|.
CASSLVGGQGYWDGYTF
TGTGCCAGCAGCTTAGTTGGTGGACAGGGGTATTGGGATGGCTACACCTTC
>.|TRBJ2-3|TRBV2|.
CASSDSVREGTDTQYF
TGTGCCAGCAGTGATTCGGTCAGGGAAGGGACAGATACGCAGTATTTT
>TRBD2|TRBJ2-3|TRBV7-8|once
CASSLLAGSSTDTQYF
TGTGCCAGCAGCCTCTTAGCGGGATCTAGCACAGATACGCAGTATTTT
>TRBD2|TRBJ2-2|TRBV3-1/TRBV3-2|.
CASSKTSGGAHTGELFF
TGTGCCAGCAGCAAGACTAGCGGGGGGGCCCACACCGGGGAGCTGTTTTTT
>.|TRBJ1-2|TRBV21-1|.
CASSKDRMNRGYYNYGYTF
TGTGCCAGCAGCAAAGACAGGATGAACAGGGGGTACTATAACTATGGCTACACCTTC
>TRBD2|TRBJ2-3|TRBV11-1|.
CASSLLLAGTDTQYF
TGTGCCAGCAGCTTATTACTAGCGGGGACAGATACGCAGTATTTT
>.|TRBJ1-4|TRBV29-1|.
CSVEGGRNEKLFF
TGCAGCGTTGAAGGGGGGAGGAACGAAAAACTGTTTTTT
>TRBD2|TRBJ2-1|TRBV24-1|.
CATSTGTSGANEQFF
TGTGCCACCAGTACCGGGACTAGCGGGGCCAATGAGCAGTTCTTC
>.|TRBJ1-2|TRBV11-2|.
CASSLGPRNNWGYTF
TGTGCCAGCAGCTTAGGTCCAAGAAACAACTGGGGCTACACCTTC
>TRBD2|TRBJ2-3|TRBV18|.
CASSPRPAGPFQTDTQYF
TGTGCCAGCTCACCACGTCCAGCGGGGCCCTTCCAGACAGATACGCAGTATTTT
>.|TRBJ1-2|TRBV14|.
CASSQVIQEPNYGYTF
TGTGCCAGCAGCCAAGTTATCCAGGAGCCTAACTATGGCTACACCTTC
>.|TRBJ1-5|TRBV6-1|.
CASSENDGYADQPQHF
TGTGCCAGCAGTGAAAATGACGGATACGCCGATCAGCCCCAGCATTTT
>TRBD2|TRBJ2-2|TRBV6-6|.
CASSWLGLAMTGELFF
TGTGCCAGCAGTTGGTTGGGACTAGCGATGACCGGGGAGCTGTTTTTT
>TRBD2|TRBJ2-5|TRBV28|.
CASSLRGEETQYF
TGTGCCAGCAGTTTGCGGGGGGAGGAGACCCAGTACTTC
>.|TRBJ2-3|TRBV7-2|.
CASSLDRDTDTQYF
TGTGCCAGCAGCTTAGACAGGGACACAGATACGCAGTATTTT
>.|TRBJ2-6|TRBV5-1|.
CASTWGTGAAGANVLTF
TGCGCCAGCACCTGGGGCACGGGGGCCGCTGGGGCCAACGTCCTGACTTTC